These T cell receptor beta chains were read from a single sample in a study of blood T cell repertoires in COVID-19. Measured with immunoSEQ multiplex PCR; TCRdb has only the in-frame clones, and not every one. Seen here are fewer than 300,000 clones, roughly four fifths observed once, and the top ten hold approximately 10%. The sample consisted of peripheral blood. These receptors were taken from a woman aged 45-65 years who had recovered from COVID-19. Both conserved end residues are part of each CDR3. The D gene is left open where the match is weak. The listing skips clone size in some rows; elsewhere it reads once, few, many or a size class.

v_gene	j_gene	d_gene	abundance	CDR3aa	CDR3nt
TRBV12-3/TRBV12-4	TRBJ1-1	.	.	CASSLAQGEAFF	TGTGCCAGCAGTTTAGCCCAGGGGGAAGCTTTCTTT
TRBV19	TRBJ2-1	TRBD2	few	CASSQTSGRYDEQFF	TGTGCCAGTAGTCAGACTAGCGGGAGATACGATGAGCAGTTCTTC
TRBV10-3	TRBJ1-5	TRBD1	.	CAISDPTGVGNQPQHF	TGTGCCATCAGTGATCCGACAGGGGTTGGCAATCAGCCCCAGCATTTT
TRBV2	TRBJ1-6	TRBD1	.	CASSEDTQGVSSPLHF	TGTGCCAGCAGTGAAGACACACAGGGGGTAAGCTCACCCCTCCACTTT
TRBV24-1	TRBJ1-2	.	.	CATSDGEDYGYTF	TGTGCCACCAGTGACGGGGAGGATTATGGCTACACCTTC
TRBV9	TRBJ2-1	.	.	CASSGGEGAYNEQFF	TGTGCCAGCAGCGGAGGAGAGGGAGCCTACAATGAGCAGTTCTTC
TRBV18	TRBJ1-2	TRBD1	.	CASSPPLKQGAQGYTF	TGTGCCAGCTCACCACCTTTAAAACAGGGGGCGCAGGGCTACACCTTC
TRBV28	TRBJ1-2	TRBD1	.	CASSLPRGAGGYTF	TGTGCCAGCAGTTTACCCAGGGGGGCTGGCGGCTACACCTTC
TRBV28	TRBJ2-7	.	.	CASSSLGQLPPYEQYF	TGTGCCAGCAGTTCCCTCGGACAGCTTCCCCCCTACGAGCAGTACTTC
TRBV12-3/TRBV12-4	TRBJ2-7	.	few	CASSTDTTYEQYF	TGTGCCAGCAGTACCGACACCACCTACGAGCAGTACTTC
TRBV28	TRBJ2-1	.	.	CASTQTGRSYNEQFF	TGTGCCAGCACCCAGACAGGTCGCTCCTACAATGAGCAGTTCTTC
TRBV5-1	TRBJ1-1	TRBD1	once	CASSIRQGRPEAFF	TGCGCCAGCAGCATCAGACAGGGGCGGCCTGAAGCTTTCTTT
TRBV5-1	TRBJ2-2	TRBD2	.	CASSETGTSVTGELFF	TGCGCCAGCAGCGAAACCGGGACTAGCGTAACCGGGGAGCTGTTTTTT
TRBV7-8	TRBJ2-7	TRBD1	.	CASSFRRDRPYEQYF	TGTGCCAGCAGCTTCCGCCGGGACAGACCCTACGAGCAGTACTTC
TRBV5-5	TRBJ2-7	.	.	CASSARPAGRPQGEQYF	TGTGCCAGCAGCGCCCGCCCAGCTGGCAGACCCCAGGGCGAGCAGTACTTC
TRBV7-9	TRBJ1-1	.	.	CASNNRDTEAFF	TGTGCCAGCAACAACCGGGACACTGAAGCTTTCTTT
TRBV5-8	TRBJ2-7	.	.	CASSFGEQYF	TGTGCCAGCAGCTTCGGCGAGCAGTACTTC
TRBV27	TRBJ2-1	TRBD2	.	CASRRAGGPSSYNEQFF	TGTGCCAGCCGTCGGGCGGGAGGGCCCAGCTCCTACAATGAGCAGTTCTTC
TRBV5-1	TRBJ2-3	.	.	CASSLAASPDTQYF	TGCGCCAGCAGCTTGGCCGCTAGCCCAGATACGCAGTATTTT
TRBV7-2	TRBJ1-6	.	.	CASSSDGSNSPLHF	TGTGCCAGCAGTTCCGACGGGTCTAATTCACCCCTCCACTTT
TRBV18	TRBJ1-5	.	.	CASSPQEGPQPQHF	TGTGCCAGCTCACCTCAGGAGGGGCCGCAGCCCCAGCATTTT
TRBV28	TRBJ2-1	.	.	CAWREDLGPKQFF	TGTGCCTGGAGGGAAGATCTGGGACCAAAGCAGTTCTTC
TRBV7-9	TRBJ2-6	TRBD1	.	CASSDTGTGGAGANVLTF	TGTGCCAGCAGCGACACCGGGACAGGGGGCGCTGGGGCCAACGTCCTGACTTTC
TRBV5-1	TRBJ2-2	.	.	CASSDPGTNTGELFF	TGCGCCAGCAGTGACCCCGGGACAAACACCGGGGAGCTGTTTTTT
TRBV9	TRBJ2-5	TRBD1	.	CASSVAPTGGVGETQYF	TGTGCCAGCAGCGTAGCCCCGACAGGGGGCGTAGGGGAGACCCAGTACTTC
TRBV4-3	TRBJ2-2	.	.	CASSQEEGITGELFF	TGCGCCAGCAGCCAAGAAGAGGGTATCACCGGGGAGCTGTTTTTT
TRBV6-5	TRBJ1-6	TRBD1	.	CASSYTGQTYNSPLHF	TGTGCCAGCAGTTACACGGGACAGACATATAATTCACCCCTCCACTTT
TRBV30	TRBJ1-1	.	.	CASGYSYEAFF	TGTGCCTCAGGTTACAGTTATGAAGCTTTCTTT
TRBV5-1	TRBJ2-5	TRBD1	.	CASRVPGQRPPVGTQYF	TGCGCCAGCAGAGTACCGGGACAGCGTCCTCCGGTTGGGACCCAGTACTTC
TRBV20-1	TRBJ2-6	.	.	CSASSGSSGANVLTF	TGCAGTGCTAGTTCGGGTAGCTCTGGGGCCAACGTCCTGACTTTC
TRBV5-1	TRBJ1-1	TRBD1	.	CASSLAGTGPGDTEAFF	TGCGCCAGCAGCTTGGCCGGGACAGGTCCGGGCGACACTGAAGCTTTCTTT
TRBV27	TRBJ1-2	.	.	CASSLLGGGYGYTF	TGTGCCAGCAGTCTGCTTGGGGGCGGGTATGGCTACACCTTC
TRBV6-5	TRBJ1-4	TRBD1	.	CASRKTGSNEKLFF	TGTGCCAGCCGAAAGACAGGGTCGAATGAAAAACTGTTTTTT
TRBV28	TRBJ1-5	TRBD1	.	CASRGGQGGYQPQHF	TGTGCCAGCAGAGGGGGACAGGGAGGATATCAGCCCCAGCATTTT
TRBV6-5	TRBJ1-1	.	.	CASTPSFRGTEAFF	TGTGCCAGCACCCCCTCTTTTAGAGGCACTGAAGCTTTCTTT
TRBV7-2	TRBJ2-1	.	.	CASSSGPGTSSYNEQFF	TGTGCCAGCAGCTCTGGTCCCGGGACATCCTCCTACAATGAGCAGTTCTTC
TRBV6-4	TRBJ1-1	.	.	CASRERDTMNTEAFF	TGTGCCAGCAGGGAGCGGGACACTATGAACACTGAAGCTTTCTTT
TRBV30	TRBJ1-2	.	few	CAWSAGGGYTF	TGTGCCTGGAGTGCGGGAGGTGGCTACACCTTC
TRBV6-1	TRBJ1-5	.	.	CASSDPVGHSNQPQHF	TGTGCCAGCAGTGATCCGGTGGGACACAGCAATCAGCCCCAGCATTTT
TRBV3-1/TRBV3-2	TRBJ2-5	.	.	CASSQGPKRDF	TGTGCCAGCAGCCAAGGGCCCAAACGGGACTTC
TRBV6-2/TRBV6-3	TRBJ2-1	TRBD2	few	CASSSFGRAPEQFF	TGTGCCAGCAGCTCCTTCGGGAGGGCCCCTGAGCAGTTCTTC
TRBV18	TRBJ1-2	.	once	CASSPPGAEGYTF	TGTGCCAGCTCACCACCTGGGGCTGAAGGCTACACCTTC
TRBV6-5	TRBJ2-5	.	.	CASSFTGHTKETQYF	TGTGCCAGCAGTTTCACGGGACATACTAAAGAGACCCAGTACTTC
TRBV7-9	TRBJ1-2	.	.	CASSSDSSNYGYTF	TGTGCCAGCAGCTCCGACAGCTCTAACTATGGCTACACCTTC
TRBV7-2	TRBJ1-3	.	.	CASSRGGVSGNTIYF	TGTGCCAGCAGCCGGGGGGGGGTTTCTGGAAACACCATATATTTT
TRBV7-2	TRBJ2-1	TRBD2	.	CATGLAGVSEQFF	TGTGCCACTGGACTAGCGGGAGTTTCTGAGCAGTTCTTC
TRBV4-3	TRBJ2-1	TRBD2	.	CASSQLAGGNNEQFF	TGCGCCAGCAGCCAACTAGCGGGAGGGAACAATGAGCAGTTCTTC
TRBV15	TRBJ2-3	.	.	CATSRAPGQITDTQYF	TGTGCCACCAGCAGAGCACCCGGACAGATCACAGATACGCAGTATTTT
TRBV7-3	TRBJ1-1	TRBD1	once	CASSSQGATEAFF	TGTGCCAGCAGCTCACAGGGGGCCACTGAAGCTTTCTTT
TRBV4-3	TRBJ2-1	.	many	CASSQEGAYNEQFF	TGCGCCAGCAGCCAAGAGGGGGCATACAATGAGCAGTTCTTC
TRBV7-9	TRBJ2-1	TRBD2	.	CASSLLAGGPGDEQFF	TGTGCCAGCAGCTTGCTAGCGGGAGGGCCGGGAGATGAGCAGTTCTTC
TRBV19	TRBJ1-2	TRBD1	.	CASTPQGTAYGYTF	TGTGCCAGTACCCCCCAGGGGACAGCCTATGGCTACACCTTC
TRBV7-2	TRBJ1-2	TRBD1	.	CASSLQTGDGYTF	TGTGCCAGCAGCCTTCAGACAGGGGACGGCTACACCTTC
TRBV19	TRBJ2-5	.	many	CASRALLGGGETQYF	TGTGCCAGTAGGGCTCTACTAGGAGGAGGTGAGACCCAGTACTTC
TRBV24-1	TRBJ1-2	.	.	CATSRGVNYGYTF	TGTGCCACCAGCAGGGGAGTAAACTATGGCTACACCTTC
TRBV28	TRBJ1-5	.	once	CASSLGGNYQPQHF	TGTGCCAGCAGTTTGGGGGGGAATTATCAGCCCCAGCATTTT
TRBV6-5	TRBJ2-7	.	.	CASCTGPSYEQYF	TGTGCCAGCTGTACAGGGCCCTCCTACGAGCAGTACTTC
TRBV6-6	TRBJ1-3	TRBD1	.	CASRTGIGSGNTIYF	TGTGCCAGCAGGACAGGGATTGGATCTGGAAACACCATATATTTT
TRBV4-3	TRBJ2-3	.	once	CASSQTTGAGTDTQYF	TGCGCCAGCAGCCAAACGACGGGAGCAGGGACAGATACGCAGTATTTT